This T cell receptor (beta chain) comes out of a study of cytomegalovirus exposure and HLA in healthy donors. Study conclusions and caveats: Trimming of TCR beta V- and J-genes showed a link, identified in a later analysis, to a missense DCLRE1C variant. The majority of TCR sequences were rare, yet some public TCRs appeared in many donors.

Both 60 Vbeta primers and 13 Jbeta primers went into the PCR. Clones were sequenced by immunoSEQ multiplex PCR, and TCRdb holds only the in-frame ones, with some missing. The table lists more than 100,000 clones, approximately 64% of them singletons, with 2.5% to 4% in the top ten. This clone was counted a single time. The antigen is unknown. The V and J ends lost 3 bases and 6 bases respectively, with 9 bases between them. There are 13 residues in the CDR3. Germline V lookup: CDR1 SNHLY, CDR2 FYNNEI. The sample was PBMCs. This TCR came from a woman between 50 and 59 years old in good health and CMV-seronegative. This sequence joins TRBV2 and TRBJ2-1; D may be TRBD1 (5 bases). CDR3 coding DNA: TGTGCCAGCAGTGACTCAGGGTTCAATGAGCAGTTCTTC. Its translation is CASSDSGFNEQFF.